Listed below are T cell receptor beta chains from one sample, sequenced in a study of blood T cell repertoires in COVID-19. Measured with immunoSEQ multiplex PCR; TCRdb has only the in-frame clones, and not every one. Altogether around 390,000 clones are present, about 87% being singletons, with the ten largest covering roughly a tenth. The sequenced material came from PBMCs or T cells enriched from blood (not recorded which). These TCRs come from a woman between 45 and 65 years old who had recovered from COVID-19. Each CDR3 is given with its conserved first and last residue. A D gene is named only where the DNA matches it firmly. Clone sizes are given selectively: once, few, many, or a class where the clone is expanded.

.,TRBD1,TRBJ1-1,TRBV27,TGTGCCAGCAGTTTAGACGGACAGGGTGGTGAAGCTTTCTTT,CASSLDGQGGEAFF
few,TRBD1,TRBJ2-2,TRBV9,TGTGCCAGCAGCGGGGGACAGACTCTCACCGGGGAGCTGTTTTTT,CASSGGQTLTGELFF
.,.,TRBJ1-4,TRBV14,TGTGCCAGCAGCCAAGCGACAGGCCTTAATGAAAAACTGTTTTTT,CASSQATGLNEKLFF
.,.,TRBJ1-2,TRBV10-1,TGCGCCAGCAGCTTCCAGGGAGGGGGGAACTATGGCTACACCTTC,CASSFQGGGNYGYTF
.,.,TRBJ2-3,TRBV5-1,TGCGCCAGCAGCGTCGGGTTCAGCACAGATACGCAGTATTTT,CASSVGFSTDTQYF
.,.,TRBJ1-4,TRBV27,TGTGCCAGCAGTTACCGGTCAGGAGCGGGTGAAAAACTGTTTTTT,CASSYRSGAGEKLFF
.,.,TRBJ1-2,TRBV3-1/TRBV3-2,TGTGCCAGCAGCCAAGGGCGGGGGGACTATGGCTACACCTTC,CASSQGRGDYGYTF
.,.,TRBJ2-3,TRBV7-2,TGTGCCAGCAGCTTAGAGGGTCGGGGAACAGATACGCAGTATTTT,CASSLEGRGTDTQYF
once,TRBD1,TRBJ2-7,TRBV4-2,TGTGCCAGCAGCCGCCGGGACAGGGACTACGAGCAGTACTTC,CASSRRDRDYEQYF
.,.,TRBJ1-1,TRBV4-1,TGCGCCAGCAGCCAAGATTCGGGTGGGTTTATGTACACTGAAGCTTTCTTT,CASSQDSGGFMYTEAFF
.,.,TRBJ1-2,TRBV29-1,TGCAGCGTACCACAGGTAGTGGACTATGGCTACACCTTC,CSVPQVVDYGYTF
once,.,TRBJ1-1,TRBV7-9,TGTGCCAGCAGCTTAGAAGTTGGTCAGGGGACTGAAGCTTTCTTT,CASSLEVGQGTEAFF
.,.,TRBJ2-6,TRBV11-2,TGTGCCAGCAGCTTAAGTGGGGCCTTCTCTGGGGCCAACGTCCTGACTTTC,CASSLSGAFSGANVLTF
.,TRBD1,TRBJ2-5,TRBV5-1,TGCGCCAGCAGCCCTGGACAGGGAAATGTGGAGACCCAGTACTTC,CASSPGQGNVETQYF
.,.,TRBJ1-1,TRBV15,TGTGCCACCAGCAGAGATCGTTCCAACACTGAAGCTTTCTTT,CATSRDRSNTEAFF
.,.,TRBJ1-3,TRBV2,TGTGCCACCATGACAGCCTCTGGAAACACCATATATTTT,CATMTASGNTIYF
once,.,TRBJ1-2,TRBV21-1,TGTGCCACGGAAGCGGGGGGCTGTGGCTACACCTTC,CATEAGGCGYTF
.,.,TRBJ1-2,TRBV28,TGTGCCAGCCGCGGGTTGGGCTCAGGAGACTATGGCTACACCTTC,CASRGLGSGDYGYTF
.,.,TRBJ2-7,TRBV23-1,TGCGCCAGCAGCCTCCTACAGCCTGTTTGCTACGAGCAGTACTTC,CASSLLQPVCYEQYF
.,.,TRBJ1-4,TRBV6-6,TGTGCCAGCAGAAAAGGGGGGGGTAATGAAAAACTGTTTTTT,CASRKGGGNEKLFF
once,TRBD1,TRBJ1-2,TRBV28,TGTGCCAGCAGTCCCCAATTCCGGGACAGGGGTCTGTGGGGCTACACCTTC,CASSPQFRDRGLWGYTF
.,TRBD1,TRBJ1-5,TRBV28,TGTGCCAGCAGGAGCGACAGGGGTCAGCCCCAGCATTTT,CASRSDRGQPQHF
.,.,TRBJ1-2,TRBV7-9,TGTGCCAGCAGCCAGTCTAACTATGGCTACACCTTC,CASSQSNYGYTF
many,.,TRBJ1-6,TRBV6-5,TGTGCCACCCTGCGGACCCCGGGATCACCCCTCCACTTT,CATLRTPGSPLHF
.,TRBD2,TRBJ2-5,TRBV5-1,TGCGCCAGCACACTCCACGGTAGCGGGGCTGTTGAGACCCAGTACTTC,CASTLHGSGAVETQYF
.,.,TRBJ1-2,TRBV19,TGTGCCAGTAGTATCGACGGGATCCCAAGGGGCTACACCTTC,CASSIDGIPRGYTF
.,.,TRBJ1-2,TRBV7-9,TGTGCCAGCAGCTTAGGGCAGGGTGATGGCTACACCTTC,CASSLGQGDGYTF
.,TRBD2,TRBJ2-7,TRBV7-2,TGTGCCAGCAGCTTCCTTCCGCCTAGCGGGGGAACCTACGAGCAGTACTTC,CASSFLPPSGGTYEQYF
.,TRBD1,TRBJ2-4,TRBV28,TGTGCCAGCAGCGGGACCGGGACAGAACTAGCCAAAAACATTCAGTACTTC,CASSGTGTELAKNIQYF
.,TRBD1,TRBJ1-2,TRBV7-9,TGTGCCAGCAGCACCAACGACAGGGATCAGGCTTATGGCTACACCTTC,CASSTNDRDQAYGYTF
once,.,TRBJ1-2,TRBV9,TGTGCCAGCAGCTCAGAACCGTCTTATGGCTACACCTTC,CASSSEPSYGYTF
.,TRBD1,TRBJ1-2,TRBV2,TGTGCCAGCAGCGAAAGGGACAGGGGGCCTGATGGCTACACCTTC,CASSERDRGPDGYTF
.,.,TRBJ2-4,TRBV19,TGTGCCAGTAGTAGGGACATAGCCAAAAACATTCAGTACTTC,CASSRDIAKNIQYF
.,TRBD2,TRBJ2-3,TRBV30,TGTGCTTGGGCTCGGACTAGTGGGCCAGATACGCAGTATTTT,CAWARTSGPDTQYF
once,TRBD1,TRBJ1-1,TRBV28,TGTGCCAGCAGCGAGGACAGGGTTTCGGACACTGAAGCTTTCTTT,CASSEDRVSDTEAFF
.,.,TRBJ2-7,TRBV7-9,.,CASSTSGGQGSSYEQYF
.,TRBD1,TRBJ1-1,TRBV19,TGTGCCAGTAGTTCGAATAAACAGGGGCTGACTGAAGCTTTCTTT,CASSSNKQGLTEAFF
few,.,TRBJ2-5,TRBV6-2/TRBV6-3,TGTGCCAGCAGTTACGCTGGGCGCCGCTCCCAAGAGACCCAGTACTTC,CASSYAGRRSQETQYF
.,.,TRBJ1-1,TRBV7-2,TGTGCCAGCAGCTTAGCCAGGATGAACACTGAAGCTTTCTTT,CASSLARMNTEAFF
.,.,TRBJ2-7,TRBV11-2,TGTGCCAGCAGCTTAGTTGGAGCTTACGAGCAGTACTTC,CASSLVGAYEQYF
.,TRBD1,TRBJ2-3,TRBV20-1,TGCAGTGCCAGTGACAGGGGGCACACAGATACGCAGTATTTT,CSASDRGHTDTQYF
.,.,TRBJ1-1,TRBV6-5,TGTGCCAGCAGGGCAGGGGTCCGCCTAGAAGCTTTCTTT,CASRAGVRLEAFF
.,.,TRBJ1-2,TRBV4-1,TGCGCCAGCAGCCAAACTGACAGCCTCGGCTATGGCTACACCTTC,CASSQTDSLGYGYTF
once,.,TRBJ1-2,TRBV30,TGTGCCTACCTGACCTCCCCAGGGCGAAGGGTTGGTGTCTACACCTTC,CAYLTSPGRRVGVYTF
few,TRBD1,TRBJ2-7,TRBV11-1,TGTGCCAGCAGCTTAGCAATGGGACAGTACGAGCAGTACTTC,CASSLAMGQYEQYF
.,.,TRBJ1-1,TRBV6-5,TGTGCCAGCGTACACCGGCTCGACATGAACACTGAAGCTTTCTTT,CASVHRLDMNTEAFF
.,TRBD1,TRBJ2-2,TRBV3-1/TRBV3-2,TGTGCCAGCAGCCAAGCCCCGGGACAGGGGACCGGGGAGCTGTTTTTT,CASSQAPGQGTGELFF
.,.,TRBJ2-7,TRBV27,TGTGCCAGCAGACCCTCGGCAGGGCCAACCTACGAGCAGTACTTC,CASRPSAGPTYEQYF
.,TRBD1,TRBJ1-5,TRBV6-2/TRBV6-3,TGTGCCAGCAGCCTTCCACCCTCCGGGACAGGTATTTTTCGGAATCAGCCCCAGCATTTT,CASSLPPSGTGIFRNQPQHF
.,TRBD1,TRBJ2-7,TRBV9,TGTGCCAGCAGCATGGGGACAGGGACCTACGAGCAGTACTTC,CASSMGTGTYEQYF
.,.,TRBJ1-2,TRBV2,TGTGCCAGCAGTGTGGACGGGAGATACTATGGCTACACCTTC,CASSVDGRYYGYTF
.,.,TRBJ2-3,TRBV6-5,TGTGCCAGCAGTTATACTCAATCGTCAGATACGCAGTATTTT,CASSYTQSSDTQYF
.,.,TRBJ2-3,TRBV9,TGTGCCAGCAGCGTAGGGGGCTTCAGTTTTGCGGCAGATACGCAGTATTTT,CASSVGGFSFAADTQYF
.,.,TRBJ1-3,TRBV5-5,TGTGCCAGCAGCTTTGGAGACAGGAGCTCTGGAAACACCATATATTTT,CASSFGDRSSGNTIYF
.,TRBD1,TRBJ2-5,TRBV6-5,TGTGCCAGCAGCCCGGGGACAGGGGTAGGGGAGACCCAGTACTTC,CASSPGTGVGETQYF